This TCR beta chain was sequenced for a study of blood T cell repertoires in COVID-19. Study details: The United States, Italy and Spain provided the acute and convalescent COVID-19 samples. PBMCs, B-cell-depleted T cells, or T cells were the source of the cDNA or gDNA that made up the material.

In the original workflow: Nucleated cell number was recorded as an estimate derived from reference gene primer amplification. This table comes from immunoSEQ multiplex PCR, and its TCRdb copy is limited to in-frame clones, with some not included. V and J calls and clone size are given by that table; D and trimming were obtained from the DNA. The sample shows 150,000 to 200,000 clones, about 92% of them seen only once. The clonotype comes from a man aged 55 to 69 with active or convalescent COVID-19. The specimen was peripheral blood.

CDR3 nucleotides: TGTGCCAGCAGGCACAGGACCGAGCAGTACTTC. Its protein product is CASRHRTEQYF. The chain employs TRBV12-3 or TRBV12-4 and TRBJ2-7; maybe TRBD1 (5 bases). V was clipped by 6 bases and J by 6 bases, with 9 bases between them. The CDR3 is made up of 11 amino acids.